This T cell receptor (beta chain) was documented in a study of shared clonotypes between healthy human individuals. Study-level points and caveats: Non-shared clonotypes were found to have lower generation probabilities than the clonotypes that were shared by all four of the sorted-subset donors.

Germline V gene sequence: CDR1 LGHNA, CDR2 YNFKEQ. V dropped 0 bases and J dropped 3 bases, with 11 bases sitting between them. This CDR3 has 15 amino acids. Here immunoSEQ multiplex PCR was the method, and the copy in TCRdb shows in-frame clones only, minus some. The data show 2 million to 2.5 million clones, with roughly 95% seen just once and more than 0.1% held by the top ten. Worth noting for this clone: Its antigen is not known.

Sample: naive CD4+ T cells sorted from blood. Subset: CD45RA+ positively selected. The origin of this receptor is a man aged 18 to 29 in good health. This chain joins TRBV4-2 and TRBJ1-1; a weak D match, TRBD1 (5 bases). The CDR3 spells CASSQDRGLDTEAFF. In nucleotides, the CDR3 is TGTGCCAGCAGCCAAGATAGGGGTTTAGACACTGAAGCTTTCTTT.